These T cell receptor beta chains were read from a single sample in a study of blood T cells in healthy people across ages. TCRdb called the 5' RACE reads again in MiXCR, with one record for every CDR3 protein. The sample lists over 1,300,000 distinct CDR3 sequences, approximately 63% occurring once. Source material: blood. These receptors all stem from a man between 18 and 29 years old in good health. The CDR3 runs from the conserved cysteine through the conserved F or W.

j_gene: TRBJ2-1
v_gene: TRBV7-2
CDR3aa: CASSFNYYGSSSYNEQFF

j_gene: TRBJ1-6
v_gene: TRBV28
CDR3aa: CASSLLGQGAGFSPLHF

j_gene: TRBJ2-5
v_gene: TRBV7-6
CDR3aa: CASSLPPDSFQETQYF

j_gene: .
v_gene: TRBV6-2/TRBV6-3
CDR3aa: CASSKIRYEQYF

j_gene: TRBJ2-1
v_gene: TRBV7-9
CDR3aa: CASSSMSPAEYNEQFF

j_gene: TRBJ1-4
v_gene: TRBV6-2/TRBV6-3
CDR3aa: CASSNGGANEKLFF

j_gene: TRBJ2-1
v_gene: TRBV7-9
CDR3aa: CASTPRASGAYNEQFF

j_gene: TRBJ2-7
v_gene: TRBV7-9
CDR3aa: CASSAGGYEQYF

j_gene: TRBJ1-4
v_gene: TRBV12-3/TRBV12-4
CDR3aa: CASSDRTGNEKLFF

j_gene: TRBJ2-3
v_gene: TRBV25-1
CDR3aa: CASRDDRGRLGDTQYF

j_gene: TRBJ2-7
v_gene: TRBV20-1
CDR3aa: CSATGTGIYEQYF

j_gene: TRBJ2-7
v_gene: TRBV15
CDR3aa: CATSRYRLARTGYEQYF

j_gene: TRBJ2-2
v_gene: TRBV4-1
CDR3aa: CASRYSVDSGELFF

j_gene: TRBJ1-5
v_gene: TRBV12-3/TRBV12-4
CDR3aa: CASSQGTGLRQPQHF

j_gene: TRBJ2-4
v_gene: TRBV29-1
CDR3aa: CSPIWPKNIQYF

j_gene: TRBJ2-7
v_gene: TRBV7-9
CDR3aa: CASSFGSGGGTYEQYF

j_gene: TRBJ2-3
v_gene: TRBV21-1
CDR3aa: CASRKHRGYTQYF

j_gene: .
v_gene: TRBV4-3
CDR3aa: CASSQDGTKSSYNEQYF

j_gene: TRBJ1-2
v_gene: TRBV7-2
CDR3aa: CASSLVGAQGYTF

j_gene: TRBJ2-4
v_gene: TRBV5-1
CDR3aa: CASSSDRGPSTKNIQYF

j_gene: TRBJ2-1
v_gene: TRBV6-1
CDR3aa: CASSEAFFGPLTNEQFF

j_gene: TRBJ2-3
v_gene: TRBV20-1
CDR3aa: CSANGQGGDTQYF

j_gene: TRBJ1-1
v_gene: TRBV4-1
CDR3aa: CASSPPLSNTEAFF

j_gene: TRBJ1-3
v_gene: TRBV12-3/TRBV12-4
CDR3aa: CASSPTGLSGNTIYF

j_gene: TRBJ2-5
v_gene: TRBV7-9
CDR3aa: CASSLAGAGQETQYF

j_gene: TRBJ2-7
v_gene: TRBV25-1
CDR3aa: CASSEGVGYEQYF

j_gene: TRBJ2-7
v_gene: TRBV10-3
CDR3aa: CAITNRDRDSYEQYF

j_gene: TRBJ2-7
v_gene: TRBV18
CDR3aa: CASSPSVDVSYEQYF

j_gene: TRBJ1-5
v_gene: TRBV12-3/TRBV12-4
CDR3aa: CASSVSTAYSNQPQHF

j_gene: TRBJ1-2
v_gene: TRBV24-1
CDR3aa: CATSDTGTGYGYTF

j_gene: TRBJ2-4
v_gene: TRBV4-2
CDR3aa: CASSVGVADSNIQYF

j_gene: TRBJ1-2
v_gene: TRBV6-5
CDR3aa: CASIPAGFSNYGYTF

j_gene: TRBJ2-1
v_gene: TRBV20-1
CDR3aa: CSACTGAPPYGNEQFF

j_gene: TRBJ2-7
v_gene: TRBV25-1
CDR3aa: CASSESGGINKIFLPHEQYF

j_gene: .
v_gene: TRBV7-2
CDR3aa: CASSNPDRGEQYF

j_gene: TRBJ2-7
v_gene: TRBV20-1
CDR3aa: CSARTTGPEQYF

j_gene: TRBJ2-7
v_gene: TRBV20-1
CDR3aa: CSASPRTSGAYEQYF

j_gene: TRBJ1-2
v_gene: TRBV3-1
CDR3aa: CASSQAKTGDGYTF

j_gene: TRBJ2-7
v_gene: TRBV29-1
CDR3aa: CSVAGQNSYEQYF

j_gene: TRBJ1-1
v_gene: TRBV12-3/TRBV12-4
CDR3aa: CASSSLRDTEAFF

j_gene: TRBJ2-1
v_gene: TRBV4-3
CDR3aa: CASSQVNGPYGNEQFF

j_gene: TRBJ2-1
v_gene: TRBV6-6
CDR3aa: CASTYSGRAADEQFF

j_gene: TRBJ2-1
v_gene: TRBV12-3/TRBV12-4
CDR3aa: CASSRLGGSYNEQFF

j_gene: TRBJ2-1
v_gene: TRBV28
CDR3aa: CAARGGFEQFF

j_gene: TRBJ1-4
v_gene: TRBV11-2
CDR3aa: CASSPFQGNEKLFF

j_gene: TRBJ2-1
v_gene: TRBV7-2
CDR3aa: CASRPGLASDEQFF

j_gene: TRBJ1-2
v_gene: TRBV12-3/TRBV12-4
CDR3aa: CASRPRDYGYTF